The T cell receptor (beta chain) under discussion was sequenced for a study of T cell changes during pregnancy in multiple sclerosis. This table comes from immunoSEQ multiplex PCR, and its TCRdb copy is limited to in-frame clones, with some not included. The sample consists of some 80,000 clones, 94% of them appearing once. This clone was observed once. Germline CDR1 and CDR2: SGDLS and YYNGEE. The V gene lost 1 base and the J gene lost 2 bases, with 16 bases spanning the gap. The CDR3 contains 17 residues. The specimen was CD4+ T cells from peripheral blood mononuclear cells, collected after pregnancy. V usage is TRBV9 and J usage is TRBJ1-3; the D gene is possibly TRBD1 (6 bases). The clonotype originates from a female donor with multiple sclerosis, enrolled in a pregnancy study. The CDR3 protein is CASSVLGAGETGNTIYF. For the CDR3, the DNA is TGTGCCAGCAGCGTATTGGGGGCAGGGGAAACTGGAAACACCATATATTTT. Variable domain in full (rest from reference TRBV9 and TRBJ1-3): DSGVTQTPKHLITATGQRVTLRCSPRSGDLSVYWYQQSLDQGLQFLIQYYNGEERAKGNILERFSAQQFPDLHSELNLSSLELGDSALYFCASSVLGAGETGNTIYFGEGSWLTVV.